What follows is one T cell receptor beta chain and its context. This entry is derived from a study of cytomegalovirus exposure and HLA in healthy donors. Overall study: Clustering assigned approximately 78% of the 350 to 450 genotyped donors to the Caucasian-associated ancestry cluster.

The primer mix had 60 Vbeta and 13 Jbeta primers. Clones were sequenced by immunoSEQ multiplex PCR, and TCRdb holds only the in-frame ones, with some missing. This sample carries 30,000 to 40,000 clones, approximately 47% of them seen once, and the ten largest clones take less than 2%. The length of the CDR3 is 13 residues. CDR1 is SGHRS, CDR2 YFSETQ, per germline. V dropped 7 bases and J dropped 3; count of bases not matched to a gene: 6. Sequencing input: PBMCs. The chain combines TRBV5-1 with TRBJ1-1; TRBD1 agrees at 7 bases. The receptor was isolated from a woman aged 50 to 65 in good health and CMV-seronegative. CDR3: CASRTGIYTEAFF. The CDR3 DNA follows: TGCGCCAGCCGGACAGGAATTTACACTGAAGCTTTCTTT.